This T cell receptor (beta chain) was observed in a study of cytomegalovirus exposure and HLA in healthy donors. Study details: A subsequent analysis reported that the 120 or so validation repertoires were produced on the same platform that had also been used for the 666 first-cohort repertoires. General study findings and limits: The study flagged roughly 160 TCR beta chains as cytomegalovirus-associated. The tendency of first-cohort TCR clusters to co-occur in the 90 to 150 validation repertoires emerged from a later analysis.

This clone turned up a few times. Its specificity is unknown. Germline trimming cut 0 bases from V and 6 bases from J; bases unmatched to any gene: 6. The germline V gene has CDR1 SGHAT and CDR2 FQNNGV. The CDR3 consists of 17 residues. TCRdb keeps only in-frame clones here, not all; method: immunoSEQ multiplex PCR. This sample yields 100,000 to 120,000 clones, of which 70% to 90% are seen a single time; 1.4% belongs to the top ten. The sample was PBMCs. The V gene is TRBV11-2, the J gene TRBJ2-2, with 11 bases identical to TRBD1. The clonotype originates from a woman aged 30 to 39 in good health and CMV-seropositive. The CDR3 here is CASSLEDRGLLAGELFF. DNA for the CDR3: TGTGCCAGCAGCTTAGAGGACAGGGGGCTTCTGGCCGGGGAGCTGTTTTTT.